This T cell receptor (beta chain) was recovered during a study of T cells in pancreatic ductal adenocarcinoma. Study results and caveats: Compared with tumor, blood showed more total productive templates and around 8-fold more clonotypes.

Concerning this clone itself: What it recognizes is unknown.

Selected pancreatic ductal adenocarcinoma patients had undergone surgery without neoadjuvant therapy. The CDR3 contains 15 residues. Trimming took 5 bases from V and 6 from J; bases not matched to a gene: 9. Looked up from germline, CDR1 is SGHTA and CDR2 is FQGTGA. Clones were sequenced by immunoSEQ multiplex PCR, and TCRdb holds only the in-frame ones, with some missing. The sample lists 100,000 or so clones; about 95% were seen once. The clonotype comes from a human donor with pancreatic ductal adenocarcinoma. The rearrangement uses TRBV7-3 and TRBJ2-1, with TRBD2 matching 8 bases. The sample consisted of PBMCs. CDR3 sequence (DNA): TGTGCCAGCAGCCAAGGGGTAGCGGGAAGCAATGAGCAGTTCTTC. Translation gives CASSQGVAGSNEQFF.